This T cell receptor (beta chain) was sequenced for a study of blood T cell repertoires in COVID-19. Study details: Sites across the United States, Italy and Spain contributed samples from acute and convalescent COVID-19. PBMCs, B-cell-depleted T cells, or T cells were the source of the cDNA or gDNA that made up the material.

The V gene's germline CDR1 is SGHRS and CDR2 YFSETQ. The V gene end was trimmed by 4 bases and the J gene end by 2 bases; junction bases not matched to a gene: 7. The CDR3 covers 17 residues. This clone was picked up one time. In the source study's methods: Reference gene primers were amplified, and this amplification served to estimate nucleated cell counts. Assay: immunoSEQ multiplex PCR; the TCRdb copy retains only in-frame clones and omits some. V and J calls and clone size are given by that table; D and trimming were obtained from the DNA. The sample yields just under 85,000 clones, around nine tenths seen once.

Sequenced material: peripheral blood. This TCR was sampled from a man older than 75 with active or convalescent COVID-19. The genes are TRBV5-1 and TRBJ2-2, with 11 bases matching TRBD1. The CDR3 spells CASSGQGARVNTGELFF. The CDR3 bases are TGCGCCAGCAGCGGACAGGGGGCGCGGGTTAACACCGGGGAGCTGTTTTTT.